This T cell receptor beta chain is drawn from a study of early T cells in non-severe SARS-CoV-2 infection (dated by TCRdb to the early 2020s). As for the study more broadly: Because TCR sequencing was done on bulk RNA from unsorted whole blood, the alpha and beta chains could not be paired. Overall study results and their limits: Matching against VDJdb was skewed toward anti-spike CD8 responses, likely underestimated virus-specific expansions, and missed private and CD4 specificities.

The sample holds many counts of this clonotype. The antigen it binds to is not known. No base qualities exist here, and no much larger clone lies one base off it. V is cut by 1 base and J by 8 bases, and the space between the germline ends is 15 bases. There are 16 amino acids in the CDR3, from cysteine to phenylalanine inclusive. Just CDR3 DNA is preserved here, 48 bases in frame from base 1. In the germline V gene, CDR1 corresponds to KGHSH and CDR2 to LQKENI. Libraries came from 5' RACE. Sequencing took place on a NextSeq 500. The TCR library protocol attached unique molecular identifiers to individual cDNA molecules to correct for sequencing error and PCR bias. Both TCR alpha and beta chains were sequenced, and tight co-correlation was observed between alpha and beta sequence abundances in each sample. Concerning the study's data processing: Decombinator V4 was used to annotate the V gene, J gene and CDR3 of the TCR sequences. TCRs were defined as expanded if a significant change between any two time points was detected under a Poisson model with p below 0.0001. TCR abundances were normalised to the total number of TCRs sequenced per sample and were expressed as counts per million. MAIT TCRs were defined by TRAV1-2 paired with TRAJ12, TRAJ20 or TRAJ33, and iNKT TCRs by TRAV10 paired with TRAJ18. A search of VDJdb, accessed on 1 November 2021, was run for TCRs annotated to CMV, EBV and SARS-CoV-2, with TCRs annotated for multiple antigens excluded. TCRdb reprocessed the public reads (quality trimming at Q25 with fastp, clone calling with MiXCR) and kept in-frame beta chains. Merged by CDR3 protein, the rows form single entries marked with the most common genes and DNA. The V and J calls and clone size are TCRdb's, not the authors'. In this sample the table shows around 21,000 distinct CDR3 sequences, less than 4.5% of which occur a single time. The ten largest clonotypes hold around 1.6% of the sample.

The study was a case-control design nested within a healthcare worker cohort in London, UK, with weekly nasopharyngeal swab PCR tests and blood sampling. Healthcare workers were recruited between 23 and 31 March 2020, during the week of the UK lockdown, and were followed weekly for up to roughly 15 weeks. The rearrangement joined TRBV18 to TRBJ1-6, with the D gene not confidently named. The source material was whole blood. This TCR came from an adult who was a healthcare worker with PCR-confirmed SARS-CoV-2 infection or an uninfected control (not recorded which). The DNA sequence is as follows: TGTGCCAGCTCACCACTGGCTGCCGGCTGGGATTCACCCCTCCACTTT. Translated, it gives CASSPLAAGWDSPLHF.